Here is one T cell receptor (beta chain) with its context. Looked up from germline, CDR1 is MNHNS and CDR2 is SASEGT. V was clipped by 7 bases and J by 5 bases; unmatched bases: 7. The CDR3 length is 14 residues. This table comes from immunoSEQ multiplex PCR, and its TCRdb copy is limited to in-frame clones, with some not included. This sample has tens of thousands of clones; less than 90% occur once, and the top ten carry 20% to 25%. This sample is drawn from a study of T cells in localized non-small cell lung cancer. The sequence was collected from a male donor at least 60 years old with stage III squamous cell lung carcinoma. The sample was peripheral blood, taken before any cancer treatment. V is TRBV6-1 and J is TRBJ2-3; 9 positions match TRBD2. CDR3 protein: CASILAGGRDTQYF. The CDR3 coding sequence is TGTGCCAGCATCCTGGCGGGGGGGAGAGATACGCAGTATTTT.